Listed below are T cell receptor beta chains from one sample, sequenced in a study of cytomegalovirus exposure and HLA in healthy donors. The data were produced by immunoSEQ multiplex PCR, yet TCRdb's version contains in-frame clones alone and is incomplete. The sample contains 150,000 to 200,000 clones, about 85% of which appear only once. The sample comprised PBMCs. The receptor source for this set is a man younger than 30 in good health and CMV-seropositive. CDR3s include the opening cysteine and the closing phenylalanine or tryptophan. The D gene is left open where the match is weak. The size of a clone is reported for some rows only, either as once, few or many, or as a class for expanded clones.

V	D	size	J	CDR3	DNA
TRBV5-5	-	-	TRBJ2-7	CASSLGRTTYEQYF	TGTGCCAGCAGCTTGGGGCGGACTACCTACGAGCAGTACTTC
TRBV7-2	-	few	TRBJ1-1	CASSAAGPPGTEAFF	TGTGCCAGCAGCGCCGCGGGGCCCCCTGGCACTGAAGCTTTCTTT
TRBV7-2	-	-	TRBJ2-5	CASNPGGGTQYF	TGTGCCAGCAACCCCGGGGGTGGGACCCAGTACTTC
TRBV7-2	-	-	TRBJ2-1	CASSLVAQNEQFF	TGTGCCAGCAGCTTAGTGGCTCAGAATGAGCAGTTCTTC
TRBV7-2	-	once	TRBJ1-2	CASSRAPPSRNGYTF	TGTGCCAGCAGCAGAGCGCCCCCATCACGGAATGGCTACACCTTC
TRBV9	TRBD2	few	TRBJ2-7	CASSPPGRGEQYF	TGTGCCAGCAGCCCCCCGGGGAGGGGAGAGCAGTACTTC
TRBV30	-	-	TRBJ1-3	CAWSAADRPPFSGNTIYF	TGTGCCTGGAGTGCGGCCGACAGGCCCCCGTTCTCTGGAAACACCATATATTTT
TRBV9	-	-	TRBJ1-2	CASSVAGSVYGYTF	TGTGCCAGCAGCGTAGCGGGGTCGGTCTATGGCTACACCTTC
TRBV6-6	TRBD1	once	TRBJ1-6	CASSHLGQGQNSPLHF	TGTGCCAGCAGCCACCTTGGACAGGGGCAGAATTCACCCCTCCACTTT
TRBV6-1	-	-	TRBJ2-7	CASSFTGTSYEQYF	TGTGCCAGCAGTTTCACCGGGACATCCTACGAGCAGTACTTC
TRBV27	TRBD2	-	TRBJ2-7	CASSFTSGSYEQYF	TGTGCCAGCAGTTTTACTAGCGGGTCCTACGAGCAGTACTTC
TRBV4-2	-	-	TRBJ1-2	CASSQESGNSNYGYTF	TGTGCCAGCAGCCAAGAATCGGGGAACAGTAACTATGGCTACACCTTC
TRBV7-2	-	-	TRBJ2-7	CASQPVLSYEQYF	TGTGCCAGCCAACCAGTTCTCTCCTACGAGCAGTACTTC
TRBV29-1	TRBD1	few	TRBJ1-4	CSVRTGGNEKLFF	TGCAGCGTTCGGACAGGGGGTAATGAAAAACTGTTTTTT
TRBV9	TRBD1	-	TRBJ1-5	CASSLRQGRSPQHF	TGTGCCAGCAGCTTAAGACAGGGTCGCTCGCCCCAGCATTTT
TRBV2	-	once	TRBJ1-1	CASSDLTANGEAFF	TGTGCCAGCAGTGATTTGACAGCTAACGGTGAAGCTTTCTTT
TRBV6-6	TRBD1	-	TRBJ1-2	CASRFAPTGGHGYTF	TGTGCCAGCAGATTCGCCCCGACAGGGGGTCATGGCTACACCTTC
TRBV21-1	-	-	TRBJ1-6	CASSSPGGASGSPLHF	TGTGCCAGCAGCTCCCCGGGGGGCGCGTCTGGTTCACCCCTCCACTTT
TRBV29-1	TRBD2	-	TRBJ2-7	CSGLAGNTYEQYF	TGCAGCGGACTAGCGGGGAACACATACGAGCAGTACTTC
TRBV29-1	-	-	TRBJ2-1	CSVEDFRQANEQFF	TGCAGCGTTGAAGATTTTCGACAGGCAAATGAGCAGTTCTTC
TRBV25-1	-	-	TRBJ1-2	CASSEGGTPANYGYTF	TGTGCCAGCAGTGAAGGGGGCACCCCAGCTAACTATGGCTACACCTTC
TRBV4-3	TRBD2	-	TRBJ2-3	CASSQDRASGRAQYF	TGCGCCAGCAGCCAAGATCGTGCTAGCGGGCGTGCGCAGTATTTT